This T cell receptor beta chain was documented in a study of patients and donors after allogeneic stem cell transplantation. TCRdb re-analysed the RT-PCR reads in MiXCR, keeping a single row per CDR3 protein. The sample gives some 200,000 distinct CDR3 sequences, 41% of which show up once; 33% is in the top ten. This CDR3 has 16 residues. Germline values: CDR1 MGHRA, CDR2 YSYEKL. Trimming removed 3 bases at V and 6 bases at J, with 21 bases between. The TCR originated in a human donor who was either an allogeneic HSCT recipient or a stem cell or donor lymphocyte infusion donor (not recorded which). It is not recorded whose cells these are; they may come from a transplant donor. This chain connects TRBV4-1 to TRBJ2-7; unclear D gene. The sample was blood, either unsorted or a sorted T cell fraction (not recorded which). The CDR3, as DNA: TGCGCCAGCAGCCAGCCCAGACCGCTCCGTTTCTCCGAGCAGTACTTC. Protein product: CASSQPRPLRFSEQYF.